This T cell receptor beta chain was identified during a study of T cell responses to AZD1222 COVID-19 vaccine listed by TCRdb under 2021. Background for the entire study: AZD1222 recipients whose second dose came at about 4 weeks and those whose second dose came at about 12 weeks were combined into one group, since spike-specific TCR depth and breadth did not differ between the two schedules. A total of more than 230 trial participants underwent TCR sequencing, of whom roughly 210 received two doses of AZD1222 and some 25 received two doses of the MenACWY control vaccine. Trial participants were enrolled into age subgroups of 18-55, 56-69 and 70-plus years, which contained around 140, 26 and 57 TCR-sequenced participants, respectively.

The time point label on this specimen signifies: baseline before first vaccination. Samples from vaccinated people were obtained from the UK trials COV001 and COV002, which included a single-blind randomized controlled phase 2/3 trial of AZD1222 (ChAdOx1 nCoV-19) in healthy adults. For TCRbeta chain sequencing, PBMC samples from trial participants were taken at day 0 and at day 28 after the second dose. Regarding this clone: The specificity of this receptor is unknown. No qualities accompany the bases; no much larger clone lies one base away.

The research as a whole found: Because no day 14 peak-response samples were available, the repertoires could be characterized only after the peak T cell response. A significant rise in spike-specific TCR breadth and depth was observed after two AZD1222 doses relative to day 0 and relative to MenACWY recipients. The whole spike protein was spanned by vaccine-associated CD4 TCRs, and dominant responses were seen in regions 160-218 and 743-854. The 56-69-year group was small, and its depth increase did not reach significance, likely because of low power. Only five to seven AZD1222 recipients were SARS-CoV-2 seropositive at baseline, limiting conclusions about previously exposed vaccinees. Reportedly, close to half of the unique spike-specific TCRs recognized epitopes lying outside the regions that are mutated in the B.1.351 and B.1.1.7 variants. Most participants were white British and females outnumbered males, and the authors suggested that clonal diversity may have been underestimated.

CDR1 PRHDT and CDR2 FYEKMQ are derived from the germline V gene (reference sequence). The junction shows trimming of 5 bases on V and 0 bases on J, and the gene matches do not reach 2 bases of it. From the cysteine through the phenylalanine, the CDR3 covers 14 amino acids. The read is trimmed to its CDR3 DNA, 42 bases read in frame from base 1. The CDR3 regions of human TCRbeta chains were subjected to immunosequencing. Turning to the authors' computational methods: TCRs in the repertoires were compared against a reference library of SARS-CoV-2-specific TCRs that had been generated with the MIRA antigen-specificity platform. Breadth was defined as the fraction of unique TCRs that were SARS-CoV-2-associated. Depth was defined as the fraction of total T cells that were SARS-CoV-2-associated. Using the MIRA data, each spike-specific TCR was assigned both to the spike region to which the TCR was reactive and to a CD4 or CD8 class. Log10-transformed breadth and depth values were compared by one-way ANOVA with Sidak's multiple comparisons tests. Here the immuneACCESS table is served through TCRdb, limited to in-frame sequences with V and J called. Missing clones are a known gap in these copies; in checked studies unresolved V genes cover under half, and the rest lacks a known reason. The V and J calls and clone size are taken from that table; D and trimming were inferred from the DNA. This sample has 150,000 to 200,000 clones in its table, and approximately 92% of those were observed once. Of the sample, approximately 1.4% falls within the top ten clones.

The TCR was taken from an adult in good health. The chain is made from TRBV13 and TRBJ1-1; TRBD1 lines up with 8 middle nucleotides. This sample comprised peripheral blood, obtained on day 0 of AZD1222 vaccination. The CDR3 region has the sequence CASSRTGLNTEAFF. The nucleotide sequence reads TGTGCCAGCAGCCGGACAGGGTTGAACACTGAAGCTTTCTTT.